This entry features one T cell receptor (beta chain) sequence. The antigen is not known. The data were taken from a study of T cells expressing NK-cell markers. About the study: In sorted CD3+CD56+NKG2C+, CD3+CD56+NKG2C- and CD3+CD56-NKG2C+ T cells, TCR beta repertoires were obtained. Points from the study as a whole: For a few donors, these clonotypes were likewise the leading ones in the CD3+CD56-NKG2C+ fraction.

TCRdb re-called the 5' RACE reads and gives one entry per CDR3 protein, without DNA. The sample's table shows 300,000 to 500,000 distinct CDR3 sequences. Germline values: CDR1 MNHEY, CDR2 SMNVEV (reference sequence). The CDR3 totals 15 residues. The TCR comes from a woman aged 45-65 years in good health. The chain is built from TRBV27 and TRBJ2-5; without DNA, the TCRdb call of TRBD1 cannot be checked. Sequenced input: blood T cells: a sorted CD56 or NKG2C T cell subset, CD4+ or CD8+ T cells, or bulk PBMC T cells (not recorded which). CDR3 sequence: CASSSGTNFWETQYF.